This TCR beta chain originates from a study of siplizumab effects on memory and regulatory T cells. Study observations and caveats: A minor fraction of alloreactive clones, and no more, mapped to unstimulated subsets. Major contributors to the alloresponse seemed to be naive T cells, which also appeared more diverse than memory cells.

TCR templates, approximately 100,000 per sample, were assayed. The repertoire was sequenced with immunoSEQ multiplex PCR; TCRdb's copy has only in-frame clones and lacks some. The sample lists about 120,000 clones; approximately 94% were seen once. The CDR3 runs 17 residues. Germline V gene lookup returns CDR1 LNHDA and CDR2 SQIVND (reference sequence). Trimming cost V 4 bases and J 0 bases; bases outside gene matches: 7. On this clone: The antigen is undetermined.

Sequences were obtained from non-Treg CD4+ T cells sorted from blood. This chain links TRBV19 with TRBJ1-4, with 8 nucleotides matching TRBD1. The origin of this receptor is a human donor in good health. The CDR3 is CASSKTGAASTNEKLFF. In DNA form, the CDR3 reads TGTGCCAGTAGTAAGACAGGGGCCGCCTCAACTAATGAAAAACTGTTTTTT.